This paragraph covers one T cell receptor beta chain sequence. Its antigen is not identified. CDR3 length: 15 residues. Germline V gives CDR1 PRHDT, CDR2 FYEKMQ (reference sequence). Germline trimming cut 1 base from V and 8 bases from J; bases unmatched to any gene: 4. Some clones are missing from TCRdb's copy, which holds only in-frame ones; the method was immunoSEQ multiplex PCR. The data contain 90,000 to 120,000 clones, roughly 84% of them seen just once; the ten biggest clones take up more than 2.5%. This sample is part of a study of cytomegalovirus exposure and HLA in healthy donors. These donors were members of the roughly 110-subject validation cohort, a group separate from the approximately 620-subject first cohort. General observations from the study: A later analysis found first-cohort TCR clusters tended to co-occur in the approximately 110 validation repertoires. For most TCR sequences rarity was the rule, although some public TCRs occurred in many donors.

The TCR sequence derives from a woman aged 18 to 35 in good health and CMV-seronegative. V is TRBV13 and J is TRBJ2-1; 11 bases line up with TRBD2. Sequencing input: PBMCs. CDR3 amino acids: CASSLVAGGPHEQFF. CDR3 DNA: TGTGCCAGCAGCTTAGTAGCGGGGGGGCCCCATGAGCAGTTCTTC.